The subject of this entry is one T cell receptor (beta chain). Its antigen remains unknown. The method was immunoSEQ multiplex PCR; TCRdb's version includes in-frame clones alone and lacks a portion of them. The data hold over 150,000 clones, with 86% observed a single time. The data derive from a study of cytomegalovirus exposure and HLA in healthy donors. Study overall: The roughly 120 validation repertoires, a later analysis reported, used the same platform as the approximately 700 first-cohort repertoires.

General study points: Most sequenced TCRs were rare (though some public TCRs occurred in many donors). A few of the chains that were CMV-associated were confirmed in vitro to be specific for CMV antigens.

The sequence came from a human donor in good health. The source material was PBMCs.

The CDR3 DNA sequence: TGTGCCAGCAGTAGAGGACCAGAGAGAGGGACTGAAGCTTTCTTT. Residues: CASSRGPERGTEAFF. V gene TRBV27 combines with J gene TRBJ1-1; D ambiguous. The V end lost 5 bases, the J end lost 5 bases, and 18 bases lay between the germline ends. Germline CDR1 reads MNHEY; CDR2 reads SMNVEV (reference sequence). The CDR3 is 15 amino acids.